The 20 T cell receptor beta chains below were found in one sample sequenced in a study of shared clonotypes between healthy human individuals. This table comes from immunoSEQ multiplex PCR, and its TCRdb copy is limited to in-frame clones, with some not included. The sample has under 2,500,000 clones; approximately 94% are singletons. The specimen was naive CD4+ T cells sorted from blood. Subset reported: CD45RA+ positively selected. The source of these receptors is a man aged 18 to 35 in good health.

This clone was detected a few times. This specimen includes other DNA sequences encoding the same CDR3. The chain has TRBV9 and TRBJ1-1, with D unclear. The CDR3 covers 13 residues. Trimming shortened V by 0 bases and J by 0 bases, and 3 bases separated the two germline ends. From germline, CDR1 is SGDLS and CDR2 YYNGEE. CDR3 sequence reads: CASSVDLNTEAFF. The CDR3 DNA sequence: TGTGCCAGCAGCGTAGACCTGAACACTGAAGCTTTCTTT. The full variable domain, in which reference TRBV9 and TRBJ1-1 provide the parts outside the CDR3, is DSGVTQTPKHLITATGQRVTLRCSPRSGDLSVYWYQQSLDQGLQFLIQYYNGEERAKGNILERFSAQQFPDLHSELNLSSLELGDSALYFCASSVDLNTEAFFGQGTRLTVV.

The J gene is TRBJ2-1, the V gene TRBV11-2; no firm D call. This CDR3 has 11 residues. V was cut by 5 bases and J by 10 bases, with 9 bases left in between. From germline, CDR1 is SGHAT and CDR2 FQNNGV. CDR3 loop: CASSLEEEQFF. The CDR3 DNA reads as TGTGCCAGCAGCCTTGAGGAAGAGCAGTTCTTC.

The V call is TRBV5-8, the J call TRBJ1-5; D is unclear. The CDR3 loop spans 16 amino acids. Germline V gene data show CDR1 as SGHTS and CDR2 as YDEGEE. The V end was cut by 1 base, the J end by 0 bases, with 11 bases between. The CDR3 loop reads CASSLLTIDSNQPQHF. As DNA, the CDR3 is TGTGCCAGCAGCTTGCTGACTATCGATAGCAATCAGCCCCAGCATTTT.

V and J are TRBV7-2 and TRBJ2-3; D is possibly TRBD2 (6 bases). With 4 bases removed from V and 3 bases from J, the gap between germline ends came to 14 bases. This CDR3 comprises 15 residues. Germline loops: CDR1 SGHTA, CDR2 FQGNSA. CDR3 in DNA: TGTGCCAGCAGCTACGGGGGATTTGGGACAGATACGCAGTATTTT. Its translation is CASSYGGFGTDTQYF.

As concerns this clone: This sample also contains other DNA sequences that code for the same CDR3. The rearrangement links TRBV5-1 to TRBJ1-5; possibly TRBD1 for D (5 bases). CDR3 size: 14 residues. The germline V gene encodes CDR1 SGHRS and CDR2 YFSETQ. V gave up 4 bases and J gave up 3 bases, with 11 bases separating them. This chain's CDR3 is CASSSGTPNQPQHF. Here the CDR3 DNA reads TGCGCCAGCAGCAGCGGGACTCCCAATCAGCCCCAGCATTTT.

To note about this clone: The sample carries other DNA sequences with the same CDR3. The V gene is TRBV29-1, the J gene TRBJ2-3, with TRBD2 matching 8 bases. V was clipped by 7 bases and J by 4 bases; unmatched bases: 7. Per the germline V gene, CDR1 is SQVTM and CDR2 is ANQGSEA. This CDR3 has 13 residues. The CDR3 nucleotides are TGCAGCGGGAGCGGGAGAGTCTCAGATACGCAGTATTTT. This codes for CSGSGRVSDTQYF.

The chain uses TRBV6-1 and TRBJ1-3; no clear D gene. The CDR3 sequence is 14 residues long. V gave up 2 bases and J gave up 1 base, with 6 bases separating them. Germline CDR1 and CDR2: MNHNS and SASEGT. CDR3 loop: CASSEQPSGNTIYF. The CDR3 DNA is TGTGCCAGCAGTGAACAGCCTTCTGGAAACACCATATATTTT.

This rearrangement joins TRBV5-1 to TRBJ2-7; D is ambiguous. The CDR3 has 16 residues. The V end was cut by 2 bases, the J end by 0 bases, with 15 bases between. Germline values: CDR1 SGHRS, CDR2 YFSETQ. CDR3 DNA sequence: TGCGCCAGCAGCTTTAGGGCATCCTCCTCCTCCTACGAGCAGTACTTC. Translated: CASSFRASSSSYEQYF.

This chain links TRBV2 with TRBJ1-5; tentative D call: TRBD1 (5 bases). The V gene lost 6 bases and the J gene lost 7 bases, with 16 bases spanning the gap. The length of the CDR3 is 14 residues. Per germline, CDR1 SNHLY and CDR2 FYNNEI. CDR3 bases: TGTGCCAGCAGCGCCGGGGACTATGGACAGCCCCAGCATTTT. Translating gives CASSAGDYGQPQHF.

A remark on this clone: The identical CDR3 is also encoded by other nucleotide sequences in the sample. This chain links TRBV11-2 with TRBJ2-7; D unclear. V was pared by 0 bases and J by 6 bases, with 6 bases between. CDR3 size: 12 residues. Germline V gene lookup returns CDR1 SGHAT and CDR2 FQNNGV. The CDR3 sequence is CASSLDLSEQYF. The DNA for the CDR3 is TGTGCCAGCAGCTTAGACCTATCCGAGCAGTACTTC.

The gene calls are TRBV6-4 and TRBJ2-2; 7 positions agree with TRBD1. The V gene end was trimmed by 0 bases and the J gene end by 5 bases; junction bases not matched to a gene: 6. This CDR3 region has 16 residues. Per the germline V gene, CDR1 is MRHNA and CDR2 is SNTAGT. In DNA, the CDR3 is TGTGCCAGCAGTGACTCGAAGAGGGGGCGGACCGGGGAGCTGTTTTTT. This codes for CASSDSKRGRTGELFF.

Turning to this clone: In the same sample, other DNA sequences code for this CDR3. V and J are TRBV5-8 and TRBJ1-5; D not resolved. Germline assignment: CDR1 SGHTS and CDR2 YDEGEE. The CDR3 is 13 amino acids. V dropped 3 bases and J dropped 4 bases, with 8 bases sitting between them. The CDR3 bases are TGTGCCAGCAGCTGGACGGGTAATCAGCCCCAGCATTTT. This codes for CASSWTGNQPQHF.

The chain is built from TRBV2 and TRBJ1-1; D call uncertain. Per germline, CDR1 SNHLY and CDR2 FYNNEI. V lost 3 bases, J lost 6 bases, and 14 bases lay in between. The CDR3 runs to 14 residues. The CDR3 loop reads CASSERGSISEAFF. For the CDR3, the DNA is TGTGCCAGCAGTGAGCGGGGAAGTATATCTGAAGCTTTCTTT.

V gene TRBV6-6 combines with J gene TRBJ1-2, with 8 nucleotides matching TRBD1. The CDR3 totals 14 residues. Germline CDR1 and CDR2: MNHNY and SVGAGI (reference sequence). With 6 bases clipped from V and 8 bases from J, the junction kept 11 bases outside the gene matches. The CDR3 bases are TGTGCCAGCAGCTCCCTGGACAGGGTCCACGGCTACACCTTC. Translating it yields CASSSLDRVHGYTF.

Of note for this clone: The same CDR3 also results from other DNA sequences found in this sample. The chain has TRBV30 and TRBJ1-1, with D maybe TRBD1 (6 bases). Germline V gene data show CDR1 as GTSNPN and CDR2 as SVGIG (reference sequence). The V gene lost 3 bases and the J gene lost 5 bases, with 13 bases spanning the gap. The CDR3 length is 13 residues. The CDR3 loop reads CAWRGGRGTEAFF. The CDR3 DNA reads as TGTGCCTGGAGAGGGGGGCGCGGGACTGAAGCTTTCTTT. The full variable domain, with the rest looked up from reference TRBV30 and TRBJ1-1, is SQTIHQWPATLVQPVGSPLSLECTVEGTSNPNLYWYRQAAGRGLQLLFYSVGIGQISSEVPQNLSASRPQDRQFILSSKKLLLSDSGFYLCAWRGGRGTEAFFGQGTRLTVV.

The V call is TRBV9, the J call TRBJ2-5, with D perhaps TRBD2 (7 bases). Germline V gives CDR1 SGDLS, CDR2 YYNGEE. Trimming took 4 bases from V and 5 from J, leaving 15 bases between them. This CDR3 region has 14 residues. The CDR3 nucleotides read TGTGCCAGCAGCCCCGGGGGGCTCGAGGAGACCCAGTACTTC. Protein sequence: CASSPGGLEETQYF.

The gene calls are TRBV5-8 and TRBJ1-5, with TRBD1 matching over 7 bases. V shed 0 bases and J 0 bases; nucleotides not matched to a gene: 3. Germline V CDR1 and CDR2: SGHTS, YDEGEE. The CDR3 sequence is 16 residues long. This CDR3 reads CASSLDRGGSNQPQHF. For the CDR3, the DNA is TGTGCCAGCAGCTTGGACAGGGGAGGTAGCAATCAGCCCCAGCATTTT. The whole variable domain, filled in from reference TRBV5-8 and TRBJ1-5, reads EAGVTQSPTHLIKTRGQQATLRCSPISGHTSVYWYQQALGLGLQFLLWYDEGEERNRGNFPPRFSGRQFPNYSSELNVNALELEDSALYLCASSLDRGGSNQPQHFGDGTRLSIL.

The gene calls are TRBV7-9 and TRBJ1-2; D not certain. With 0 bases removed from V and 4 bases from J, the gap between germline ends came to 15 bases. The CDR3 consists of 16 residues. The germline CDR1 and CDR2 sequences are SEHNR and FQNEAQ (reference sequence). CDR3 loop: CASSLALGQAGYGYTF. The DNA for the CDR3 is TGTGCCAGCAGCTTAGCTCTCGGGCAGGCGGGCTATGGCTACACCTTC.

The chain is built from TRBV5-8 and TRBJ2-4; 10 bases agree with TRBD1. Trimming removed 4 bases from V and 4 bases from J; junction bases left unmatched: 2. The CDR3 runs to 14 residues. Germline V gene data show CDR1 as SGHTS and CDR2 as YDEGEE. DNA of the CDR3: TGTGCCAGCAGCCAGGGACAGGGGAAAAACATTCAGTACTTC. Translating gives CASSQGQGKNIQYF.

The V call is TRBV6-5, the J call TRBJ1-4; possible D gene TRBD1, 5 bases. The CDR3 contains 15 residues. The germline V gene encodes CDR1 MNHEY and CDR2 SVGAGI. Deletions cut 0 bases from V and 8 bases from J, with 13 bases between. The CDR3 sequence is CASSYSKRGWEKLFF. The CDR3 DNA sequence: TGTGCCAGCAGTTACTCGAAAAGGGGATGGGAAAAACTGTTTTTT.